The clone carrying this TCR beta chain has a handful of counts. What it recognizes is unknown. This entry comes from a study of blood T cells in healthy people across ages. Study-level results: Correlation between TCR beta diversity and naive T cell percentage was strong.

Trimming removed 6 bases from V and 8 bases from J, with 13 bases in between. The CDR3 totals 12 residues. Germline V lookup: CDR1 MNHEY, CDR2 SVGAGI. Next came a second PCR, run for about 7 to 12 cycles, which used a sample-barcoded 5' primer along with a J-beta primer mix. Via MiXCR, TCRdb re-called the 5' RACE reads, giving one row per CDR3 protein. The repertoire holds around 520,000 distinct CDR3 sequences, with about a quarter as singletons. This same sample was also taken into another study, of T cells of mothers and their children.

Specimen: blood. The rearrangement joins TRBV6-5 to TRBJ1-2, with D unresolved. The sequence was obtained from a boy aged 2 to 9 in good health. DNA for the CDR3: TGTGCCAGCAGCCGCGGGCCGAGAGGCTACACCTTC. As protein: CASSRGPRGYTF.